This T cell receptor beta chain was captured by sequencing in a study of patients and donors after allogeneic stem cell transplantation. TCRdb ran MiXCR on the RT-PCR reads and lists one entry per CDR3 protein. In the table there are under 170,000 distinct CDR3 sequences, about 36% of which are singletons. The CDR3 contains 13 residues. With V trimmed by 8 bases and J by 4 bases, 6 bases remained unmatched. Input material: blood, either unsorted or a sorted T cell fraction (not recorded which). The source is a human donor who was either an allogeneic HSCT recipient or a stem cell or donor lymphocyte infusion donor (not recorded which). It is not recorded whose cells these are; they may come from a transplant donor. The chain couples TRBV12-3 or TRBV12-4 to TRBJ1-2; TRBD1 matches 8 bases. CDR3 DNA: TGTGCCAGCGCGCGGACAGGGCTCTATGGCTACACCTTC. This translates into CASARTGLYGYTF.